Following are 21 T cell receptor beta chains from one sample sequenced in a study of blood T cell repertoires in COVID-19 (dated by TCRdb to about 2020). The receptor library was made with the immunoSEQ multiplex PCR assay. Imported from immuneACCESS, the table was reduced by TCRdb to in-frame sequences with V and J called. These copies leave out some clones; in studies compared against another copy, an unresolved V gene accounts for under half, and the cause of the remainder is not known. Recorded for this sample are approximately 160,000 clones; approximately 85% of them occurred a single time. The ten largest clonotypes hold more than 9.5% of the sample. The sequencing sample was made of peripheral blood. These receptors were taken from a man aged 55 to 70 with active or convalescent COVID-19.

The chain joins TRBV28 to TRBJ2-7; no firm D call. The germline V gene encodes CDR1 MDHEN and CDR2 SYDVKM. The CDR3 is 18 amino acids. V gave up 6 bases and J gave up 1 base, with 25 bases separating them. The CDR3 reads CASSLRSFQTTNSYEQYF. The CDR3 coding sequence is TGTGCCAGCAGCCTACGGAGTTTTCAAACCACAAATTCCTACGAGCAGTACTTC.

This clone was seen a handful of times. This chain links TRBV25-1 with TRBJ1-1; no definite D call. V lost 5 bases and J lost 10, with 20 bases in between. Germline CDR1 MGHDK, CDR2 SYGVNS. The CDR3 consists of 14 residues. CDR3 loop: CASSRPGSGSIAFF. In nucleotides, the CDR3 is TGTGCCAGCAGTCGACCTGGGAGCGGTTCGATAGCTTTCTTT.

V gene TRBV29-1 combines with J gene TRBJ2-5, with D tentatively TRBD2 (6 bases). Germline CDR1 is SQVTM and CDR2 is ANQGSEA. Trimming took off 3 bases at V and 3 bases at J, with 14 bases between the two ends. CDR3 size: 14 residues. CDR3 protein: CSVDPGRSEETQYF. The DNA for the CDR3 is TGCAGCGTTGATCCCGGGAGATCCGAAGAGACCCAGTACTTC.

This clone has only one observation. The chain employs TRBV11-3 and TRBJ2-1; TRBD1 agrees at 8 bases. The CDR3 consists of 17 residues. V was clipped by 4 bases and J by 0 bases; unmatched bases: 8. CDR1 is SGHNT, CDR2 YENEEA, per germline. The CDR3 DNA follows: TGTGCCAGCAGCTCGACGACAGGGGCAACCTCCTACAATGAGCAGTTCTTC. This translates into CASSSTTGATSYNEQFF.

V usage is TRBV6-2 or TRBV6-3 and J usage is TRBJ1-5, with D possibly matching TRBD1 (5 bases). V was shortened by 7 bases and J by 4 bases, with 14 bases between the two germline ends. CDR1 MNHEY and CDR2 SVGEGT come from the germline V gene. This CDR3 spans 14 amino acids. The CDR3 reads CASTPSRGNQPQHF. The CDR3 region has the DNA TGTGCCAGCACCCCCTCACGGGGGAATCAGCCCCAGCATTTT.

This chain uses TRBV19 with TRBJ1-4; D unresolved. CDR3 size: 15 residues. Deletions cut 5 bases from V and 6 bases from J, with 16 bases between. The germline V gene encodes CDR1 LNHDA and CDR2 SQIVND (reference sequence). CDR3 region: CASSGREGVDEKLFF. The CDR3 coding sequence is TGTGCCAGTAGTGGCCGGGAGGGTGTGGATGAAAAACTGTTTTTT.

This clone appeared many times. CDR3 in amino acids: CASSPPGQRYGYTF. As DNA, the CDR3 is TGTGCCAGCAGCCCCCCGGGACAGCGCTATGGCTACACCTTC. V usage is TRBV6-5 and J usage is TRBJ1-2; 7 bases agree with TRBD1. Losses at the gene ends were 6 bases for V and 4 bases for J; bases not matched to a gene: 8. The CDR3 loop spans 14 amino acids. CDR1 is MNHEY and CDR2 is SVGAGI in the germline V gene.

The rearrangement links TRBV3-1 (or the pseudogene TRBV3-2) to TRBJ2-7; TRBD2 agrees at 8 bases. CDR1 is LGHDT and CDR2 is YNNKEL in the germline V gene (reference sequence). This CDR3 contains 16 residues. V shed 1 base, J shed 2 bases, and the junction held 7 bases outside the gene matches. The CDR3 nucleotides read TGTGCCAGCAGCCAAGGTGGAGCGGGAGTGGCCTACGAGCAGTACTTC. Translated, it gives CASSQGGAGVAYEQYF.

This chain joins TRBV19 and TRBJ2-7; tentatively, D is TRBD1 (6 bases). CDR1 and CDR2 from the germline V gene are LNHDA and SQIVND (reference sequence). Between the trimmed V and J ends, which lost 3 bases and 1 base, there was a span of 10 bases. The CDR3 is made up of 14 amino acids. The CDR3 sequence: CASSMVGASYEQYF. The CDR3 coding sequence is TGTGCCAGTAGTATGGTGGGGGCATCCTACGAGCAGTACTTC. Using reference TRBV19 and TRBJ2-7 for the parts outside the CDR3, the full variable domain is DGGITQSPKYLFRKEGQNVTLSCEQNLNHDAMYWYRQDPGQGLRLIYYSQIVNDFQKGDIAEGYSVSREKKESFPLTVTSAQKNPTAFYLCASSMVGASYEQYFGPGTRLTVT.

This CDR3 reads CASSLMKHRGQPQHF. The CDR3 DNA reads TGTGCCAGCTCACTGATGAAGCACAGGGGTCAGCCCCAGCATTTT. This chain joins TRBV18 and TRBJ1-5; 7 bases agree with TRBD1. Germline-derived CDR1 and CDR2 are KGHSH and LQKENI. CDR3 length: 15 amino acids. V was clipped by 4 bases and J by 6 bases; unmatched bases: 9.

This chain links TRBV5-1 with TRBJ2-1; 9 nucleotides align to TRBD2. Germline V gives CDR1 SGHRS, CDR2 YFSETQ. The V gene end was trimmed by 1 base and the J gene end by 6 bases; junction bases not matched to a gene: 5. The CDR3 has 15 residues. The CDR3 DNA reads TGCGCCAGCAGCTTGCAGCGGGGGGCCTCCAATGAGCAGTTCTTC. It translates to CASSLQRGASNEQFF.

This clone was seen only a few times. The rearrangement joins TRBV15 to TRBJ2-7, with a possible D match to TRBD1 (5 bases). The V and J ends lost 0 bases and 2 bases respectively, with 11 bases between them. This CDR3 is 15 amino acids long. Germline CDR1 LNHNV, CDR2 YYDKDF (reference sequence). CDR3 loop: CATSRDKGDTYEQYF. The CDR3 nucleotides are TGTGCCACCAGCAGAGATAAAGGGGATACCTACGAGCAGTACTTC. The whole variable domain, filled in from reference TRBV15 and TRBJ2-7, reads DAMVIQNPRYQVTQFGKPVTLSCSQTLNHNVMYWYQQKSSQAPKLLFHYYDKDFNNEADTPDNFQSRRPNTSFCFLDIRSPGLGDTAMYLCATSRDKGDTYEQYFGPGTRLTVT.

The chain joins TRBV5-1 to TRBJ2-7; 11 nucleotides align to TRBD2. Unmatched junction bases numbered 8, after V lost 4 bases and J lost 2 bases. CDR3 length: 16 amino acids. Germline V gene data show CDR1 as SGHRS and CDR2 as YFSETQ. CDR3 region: CASSDPLAGVTYEQYF. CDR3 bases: TGCGCCAGCAGCGACCCACTAGCGGGAGTCACCTACGAGCAGTACTTC.

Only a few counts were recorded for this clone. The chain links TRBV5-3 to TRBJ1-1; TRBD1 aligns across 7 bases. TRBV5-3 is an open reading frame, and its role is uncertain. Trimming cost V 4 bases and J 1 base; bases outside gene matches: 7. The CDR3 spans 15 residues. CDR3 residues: CARSPPGTENTEAFF. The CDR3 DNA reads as TGTGCCAGAAGCCCTCCCGGGACAGAGAACACTGAAGCTTTCTTT.

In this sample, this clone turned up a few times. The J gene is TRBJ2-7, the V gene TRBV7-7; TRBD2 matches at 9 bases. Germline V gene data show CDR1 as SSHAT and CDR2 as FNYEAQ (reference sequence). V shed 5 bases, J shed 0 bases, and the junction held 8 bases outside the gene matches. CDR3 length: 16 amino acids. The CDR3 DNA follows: TGTGCCAGCAGCCCCCTTGCGGGGGGGAGCTCCTACGAGCAGTACTTC. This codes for CASSPLAGGSSYEQYF.

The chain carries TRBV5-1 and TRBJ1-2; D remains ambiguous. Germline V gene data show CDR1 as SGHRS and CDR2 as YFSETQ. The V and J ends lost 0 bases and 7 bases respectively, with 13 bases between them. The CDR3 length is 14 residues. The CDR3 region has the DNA TGCGCCAGCAGCTTGGGAGTGAGGGAGAGTGGCTACACCTTC. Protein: CASSLGVRESGYTF.

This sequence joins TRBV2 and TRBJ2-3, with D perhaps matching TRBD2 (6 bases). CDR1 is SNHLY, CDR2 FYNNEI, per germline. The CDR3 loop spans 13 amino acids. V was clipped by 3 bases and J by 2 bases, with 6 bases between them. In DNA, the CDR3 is TGTGCCAGCAGTGAGGACTACACAGATACGCAGTATTTT. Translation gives CASSEDYTDTQYF.

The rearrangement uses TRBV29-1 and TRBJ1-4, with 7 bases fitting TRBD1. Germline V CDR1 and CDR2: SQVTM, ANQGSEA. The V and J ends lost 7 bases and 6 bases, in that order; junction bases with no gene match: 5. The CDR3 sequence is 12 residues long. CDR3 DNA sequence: TGCAGCGCGACCGGGACAGATGAAAAACTGTTTTTT. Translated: CSATGTDEKLFF.

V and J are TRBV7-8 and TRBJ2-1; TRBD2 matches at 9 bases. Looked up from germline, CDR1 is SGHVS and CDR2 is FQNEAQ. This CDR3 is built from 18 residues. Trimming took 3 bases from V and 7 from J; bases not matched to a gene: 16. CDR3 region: CASSFGRGGRLIQNEQFF. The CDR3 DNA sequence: TGTGCCAGCAGCTTTGGGCGGGGGGGCCGATTGATACAAAATGAGCAGTTCTTC.

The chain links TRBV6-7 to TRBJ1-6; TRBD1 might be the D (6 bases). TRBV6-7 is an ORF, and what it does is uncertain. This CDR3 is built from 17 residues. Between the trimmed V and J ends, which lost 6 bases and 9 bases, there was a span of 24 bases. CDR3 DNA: TGTGCCAGCAGCCTGAATCGCCGGACAGCGAAAACTTCACCCCTCCACTTT. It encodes CASSLNRRTAKTSPLHF.

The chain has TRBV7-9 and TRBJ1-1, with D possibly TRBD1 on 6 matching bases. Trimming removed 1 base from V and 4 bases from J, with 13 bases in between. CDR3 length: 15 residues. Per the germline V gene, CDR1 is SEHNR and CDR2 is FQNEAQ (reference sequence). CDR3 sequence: CASSLDRALGTEAFF. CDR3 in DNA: TGTGCCAGCAGCTTAGACAGGGCCCTAGGCACTGAAGCTTTCTTT.